One and the same sample provided the 22 T cell receptor beta chains below, sequenced in a study of T cells in localized non-small cell lung cancer. The table came from immunoSEQ multiplex PCR; TCRdb's copy has only in-frame clones and leaves some out. This table has some 36,000 clones, 86% appearing once. This material consisted of peripheral blood mononuclear cells, taken before any cancer treatment. The receptor source for this set is a male donor older than 55 with stage II lung adenocarcinoma.

The chain has TRBV18 and TRBJ1-4; maybe TRBD1 (6 bases). The CDR3 has 17 amino acids. Germline V gene data show CDR1 as KGHSH and CDR2 as LQKENI. Trimming pared 5 bases from V and 3 bases from J, leaving 19 bases between. In DNA, the CDR3 is TGTGCCAGCTCAACTATGCAGGGGAGGACGGCTAATGAAAAACTGTTTTTT. Amino acid sequence: CASSTMQGRTANEKLFF.

The chain is built from TRBV6-5 and TRBJ1-3; D gene ambiguous. The V and J ends lost 5 bases and 4 bases respectively, with 9 bases between them. There are 13 residues in the CDR3. Germline CDR1 reads MNHEY; CDR2 reads SVGAGI. This CDR3 is CASSPDEGNTIYF. The CDR3 coding sequence is TGTGCCAGCAGTCCGGATGAAGGAAACACCATATATTTT.

This chain links TRBV5-8 with TRBJ2-3, with D unresolved. The CDR3 consists of 15 residues. Trimming took off 2 bases at V and 0 bases at J, with 10 bases between the two ends. CDR1 SGHTS and CDR2 YDEGEE come from the germline V gene. CDR3 sequence: CASSLGDLSTDTQYF. The CDR3 nucleotides are TGTGCCAGCAGCTTAGGAGACCTAAGCACAGATACGCAGTATTTT.

This chain uses TRBV11-3 with TRBJ2-3; D is unclear. Germline lookup yields CDR1 SGHNT and CDR2 YENEEA. This CDR3 contains 13 residues. The ends were cut back, 4 bases at V and 9 bases at J, with 14 bases in the middle. CDR3 protein: CASSSQLGGTQYF. The CDR3 DNA sequence: TGTGCCAGCAGCTCTCAACTGGGCGGCACGCAGTATTTT.

J is TRBJ2-7 and V is TRBV5-1; no clear D gene. Germline values: CDR1 SGHRS, CDR2 YFSETQ. The germline V and J ends were trimmed by 4 bases and 1 base, with 12 bases remaining between them. This CDR3 has 14 residues. CDR3 sequence (DNA): TGCGCCAGCAGCACCGGAGCAGGTTCCTACGAGCAGTACTTC. Amino acid sequence: CASSTGAGSYEQYF.

The chain employs TRBV28 and TRBJ2-4; tentatively, D is TRBD1 (5 bases). The CDR3 covers 15 residues. V lost 4 bases to trimming and J lost 6 bases, with 16 bases between them. Germline V CDR1 and CDR2: MDHEN, SYDVKM. The CDR3 region has the DNA TGTGCCAGCAGTTCCGCACCGAACCAGGGAAACATTCAGTACTTC. Encoded protein: CASSSAPNQGNIQYF.

This chain links TRBV11-2 with TRBJ2-5; D may be TRBD1 (5 bases). V was clipped by 2 bases and J by 7 bases, with 11 bases between them. The CDR3 spans 13 residues. Germline CDR1 and CDR2: SGHAT and FQNNGV. CDR3 in amino acids: CASSLSREVTQYF. CDR3 sequence (DNA): TGTGCCAGCAGCTTAAGCAGGGAAGTGACCCAGTACTTC.

The gene calls are TRBV5-1 and TRBJ2-5; a weak D match, TRBD1 (5 bases). The CDR3 has 15 residues. Germline V gene data show CDR1 as SGHRS and CDR2 as YFSETQ. The V end lost 0 bases, the J end lost 5 bases, and 14 bases lay between the germline ends. The chain's CDR3 is CASSLAGQLEETQYF. DNA of the CDR3: TGCGCCAGCAGCTTGGCCGGACAATTAGAGGAGACCCAGTACTTC.

The CDR3 sequence: CASINSKAGGEKLFF. The CDR3 DNA reads TGTGCCAGCATCAACTCCAAAGCCGGGGGTGAAAAACTGTTTTTT. The chain uses TRBV28 and TRBJ1-4; possibly TRBD1 for D (5 bases). Per the germline V gene, CDR1 is MDHEN and CDR2 is SYDVKM. V gave up 7 bases and J gave up 7 bases, with 19 bases separating them. This CDR3 contains 15 residues.

The V call is TRBV28, the J call TRBJ2-7, with D uncertain. The V end was cut by 1 base, the J end by 0 bases, with 7 bases between. Germline loops: CDR1 MDHEN, CDR2 SYDVKM. The CDR3 has 14 amino acids. CDR3 amino acids: CASSLSGSSYEQYF. The CDR3 DNA follows: TGTGCCAGCAGTTTATCTGGCAGCTCCTACGAGCAGTACTTC.

This clone occurred a few times. The gene calls are TRBV11-2 and TRBJ1-5; the D gene is possibly TRBD1 (6 bases). The CDR3 is 14 amino acids. Germline CDR1 is SGHAT and CDR2 is FQNNGV. V was pared by 5 bases and J by 3 bases, with 11 bases between. CDR3 protein: CASSEGQFNQPQHF. The CDR3 DNA is TGTGCCAGCAGCGAAGGACAGTTCAATCAGCCCCAGCATTTT.

The chain uses TRBV2 and TRBJ2-7, with D hard to call. The CDR3 loop spans 14 amino acids. V was pared by 4 bases and J by 1 base, with 11 bases between. Germline V gene lookup returns CDR1 SNHLY and CDR2 FYNNEI. The CDR3 reads CASSVAQPSYEQYF. Written as DNA, the CDR3 is TGTGCCAGCAGTGTCGCCCAGCCGTCCTACGAGCAGTACTTC. Combining the CDR3 with reference TRBV2 and TRBJ2-7 gives the whole variable domain EPEVTQTPSHQVTQMGQEVILRCVPISNHLYFYWYRQILGQKVEFLVSFYNNEISEKSEIFDDQFSVERPDGSNFTLKIRSTKLEDSAMYFCASSVAQPSYEQYFGPGTRLTVT.

The chain links TRBV7-9 to TRBJ1-2; 7 bases are a match to TRBD1. V lost 8 bases, J lost 9 bases, and 15 bases stayed unmatched. Per the germline V gene, CDR1 is SEHNR and CDR2 is FQNEAQ (reference sequence). The CDR3 covers 14 residues. The CDR3 nucleotides read TGTGCCAGCTTCCCTGGCGGCAGGGGGATAAGCTACACCTTC. Its protein product is CASFPGGRGISYTF.

This rearrangement joins TRBV25-1 to TRBJ2-1; 10 bases agree with TRBD2. V lost 3 bases, J lost 8 bases, and 16 bases stayed unmatched. The germline CDR1 and CDR2 sequences are MGHDK and SYGVNS. CDR3 length: 18 residues. CDR3 nucleotide sequence: TGTGCCAGCAGTGAGTCTTTATCAACTAGCGGGAATCGGGATGAGCAGTTCTTC. Translation gives CASSESLSTSGNRDEQFF. Complete variable domain (other parts from reference TRBV25-1 and TRBJ2-1): EADIYQTPRYLVIGTGKKITLECSQTMGHDKMYWYQQDPGMELHLIHYSYGVNSTEKGDLSSESTVSRIRTEHFPLTLESARPSHTSQYLCASSESLSTSGNRDEQFFGPGTRLTVL.

In this sample, this clone turned up once. This chain links TRBV9 with TRBJ2-1; D possibly matches TRBD1 or TRBD2 (5 bases each). Germline CDR1 reads SGDLS; CDR2 reads YYNGEE. V gave up 4 bases and J gave up 9 bases, with 20 bases separating them. The CDR3 totals 15 residues. The CDR3: CASSITGAVLGEQFF. For the CDR3, the DNA is TGTGCCAGCAGCATCACCGGGGCCGTGTTGGGTGAGCAGTTCTTC.

V gene TRBV27 combines with J gene TRBJ1-1, with D uncertain. Looked up from germline, CDR1 is MNHEY and CDR2 is SMNVEV (reference sequence). V was cut by 0 bases and J by 7 bases, with 12 bases left in between. This CDR3 is built from 14 residues. The chain's CDR3 is CASSLSGIGIEAFF. Written as DNA, the CDR3 is TGTGCCAGCAGTTTATCGGGAATAGGCATTGAAGCTTTCTTT.

This clone was picked up a small number of times. The J gene is TRBJ1-2, the V gene TRBV28, with D unresolved. V lost 10 bases, J lost 7 bases, and 16 bases lay in between. The germline CDR1 and CDR2 sequences are MDHEN and SYDVKM. This CDR3 is built from 12 residues. The CDR3 sequence: CATLLSGGGYTF. CDR3 coding DNA: TGTGCCACCCTTCTCTCCGGAGGTGGCTACACCTTC.

J is TRBJ1-2 and V is TRBV25-1; 10 nucleotides agree with TRBD1. Germline CDR1 and CDR2: MGHDK and SYGVNS. Trimming took 8 bases from V and 10 from J; bases not matched to a gene: 7. This CDR3 has 12 amino acids. The CDR3 loop reads CASGRTGGYYTF. CDR3 DNA: TGTGCCAGCGGGAGGACAGGGGGATACTACACCTTC.

The V gene is TRBV11-1, the J gene TRBJ1-1; D possibly corresponds to TRBD1 (6 bases). Germline CDR1 is SGHAT and CDR2 is FQDESV (reference sequence). The CDR3 sequence is 15 residues long. V was shortened by 4 bases and J by 0 bases, with 12 bases between the two germline ends. CDR3 DNA: TGTGCCAGCAGCTCACCTACAGGGTTGAACACTGAAGCTTTCTTT. It is translated as CASSSPTGLNTEAFF.

This clone was seen a single time. The chain is built from TRBV4-2 and TRBJ2-5; D might be TRBD2 (6 bases). V lost 4 bases and J lost 0, with 6 bases in between. Germline V gene data show CDR1 as LGHNA and CDR2 as YNFKEQ. The CDR3 totals 13 residues. Here the CDR3 DNA reads TGTGCCAGCAGCCGGGGGGACCAAGAGACCCAGTACTTC. Its translation: CASSRGDQETQYF.

This sequence joins TRBV2 and TRBJ2-3; the D gene could be TRBD1 or TRBD2 (5 bases each). Germline loops: CDR1 SNHLY, CDR2 FYNNEI. The CDR3 has 13 amino acids. V was shortened by 8 bases and J by 2 bases, with 11 bases between the two germline ends. As DNA, the CDR3 is TGTGCCAGCCCCTTGGGGGACACAGATACGCAGTATTTT. Translation: CASPLGDTDTQYF.

This clone was observed a few times. The CDR3 spells CAHKQVSNTEAFF. For the CDR3, the DNA is TGTGCCCACAAACAGGTCTCGAACACTGAAGCTTTCTTT. The chain employs TRBV6-6 and TRBJ1-1, with D perhaps TRBD1 (5 bases). CDR1 is MNHNY and CDR2 is SVGAGI in the germline V gene (reference sequence). There are 13 residues in the CDR3. Deletions cut 11 bases from V and 1 base from J, with 14 bases between.